The 29 T cell receptor beta chains in this list originate from one sample, sequenced in a study of blood T cell repertoires in COVID-19. Method: immunoSEQ multiplex PCR; TCRdb's copy keeps in-frame clones and lacks some. There are about 62,000 clones in the sample; about nine tenths occur only once, and 1.3% lies in the top ten. The specimen was peripheral blood. These receptors were taken from a woman aged 80 or older with acute or convalescent COVID-19.

This chain links TRBV11-2 with TRBJ2-7; 7 bases agree with TRBD1. The V and J ends lost 0 bases and 3 bases, in that order; junction bases with no gene match: 5. Germline CDR1 reads SGHAT; CDR2 reads FQNNGV. The CDR3 is 15 residues long. CDR3: CASSLDRGTYYEQYF. CDR3 DNA sequence: TGTGCCAGCAGCTTAGACAGGGGGACATACTACGAGCAGTACTTC. The variable domain in full, completed from reference TRBV11-2 and TRBJ2-7, reads EAGVAQSPRYKIIEKRQSVAFWCNPISGHATLYWYQQILGQGPKLLIQFQNNGVVDDSQLPKDRFSAERLKGVDSTLKIQPAKLEDSAVYLCASSLDRGTYYEQYFGPGTRLTVT.

The genes are TRBV7-2 and TRBJ1-2, with 7 positions matching TRBD1. The trim removed 1 base at V and 4 bases at J, leaving 6 bases unmatched. Germline values: CDR1 SGHTA, CDR2 FQGNSA. This CDR3 comprises 15 residues. CDR3 loop: CASSLEVGGGYGYTF. The CDR3 nucleotides read TGTGCCAGCAGCTTAGAAGTAGGGGGCGGCTATGGCTACACCTTC.

V usage is TRBV10-3 and J usage is TRBJ1-5; D not resolved. The CDR3 has 15 residues. V lost 0 bases to trimming and J lost 3 bases, with 9 bases between them. Germline CDR1 ENHRY, CDR2 SYGVKD. The CDR3 reads CAISESVSSNQPQHF. The DNA of the CDR3 is TGTGCCATCAGTGAGTCGGTTAGCTCCAATCAGCCCCAGCATTTT.

The chain uses TRBV28 and TRBJ2-7; 9 nucleotides agree with TRBD2. The CDR3 loop spans 15 amino acids. The germline V gene encodes CDR1 MDHEN and CDR2 SYDVKM. Germline trimming cut 3 bases from V and 7 bases from J; bases unmatched to any gene: 10. The chain's CDR3 is CASSLLGTAGGEQYF. The CDR3 nucleotides read TGTGCCAGCAGTTTGCTGGGGACAGCGGGGGGAGAGCAGTACTTC.

The chain carries TRBV28 and TRBJ1-1, with D unclear. The germline V and J ends were trimmed by 6 bases and 2 bases, with 10 bases remaining between them. Germline V gene data show CDR1 as MDHEN and CDR2 as SYDVKM. CDR3 length: 13 amino acids. CDR3 loop: CASSRRVNTEAFF. CDR3 sequence (DNA): TGTGCCAGCAGCCGACGGGTAAACACTGAAGCTTTCTTT. The whole variable domain, filled in from reference TRBV28 and TRBJ1-1, reads DVKVTQSSRYLVKRTGEKVFLECVQDMDHENMFWYRQDPGLGLRLIYFSYDVKMKEKGDIPEGYSVSREKKERFSLILESASTNQTSMYLCASSRRVNTEAFFGQGTRLTVV.

This clone was counted only a few times. The genes are TRBV11-2 and TRBJ2-2, with TRBD2 identical over 10 bases. The CDR3 contains 18 residues. V shed 5 bases, J shed 4 bases, and the junction held 13 bases outside the gene matches. Germline V gene lookup returns CDR1 SGHAT and CDR2 FQNNGV. The CDR3 DNA follows: TGTGCCAGCAGCCTCCTTGGGGCTAGCGGGGGCTTCACCGGGGAGCTGTTTTTT. Protein: CASSLLGASGGFTGELFF.

This chain links TRBV10-3 with TRBJ1-2; possible D gene TRBD1, 5 bases. The CDR3 has 14 residues. Trimming took 6 bases from V and 6 from J, leaving 17 bases between them. CDR1 and CDR2 from the germline V gene are ENHRY and SYGVKD. This chain's CDR3 is CAISPWTGGDGYTF. DNA of the CDR3: TGTGCCATCAGCCCCTGGACGGGGGGAGATGGCTACACCTTC.

The rearrangement links TRBV7-2 to TRBJ1-3, with D unresolved. CDR3 length equals 15 residues. The V end lost 2 bases, the J end lost 0 bases, and 8 bases lay between the germline ends. The V gene's germline CDR1 is SGHTA and CDR2 FQGNSA. The CDR3 region is CASSLQVVSGNTIYF. The CDR3 nucleotides are TGTGCCAGCAGCTTACAGGTCGTCTCTGGAAACACCATATATTTT.

The gene calls are TRBV3-1 (or the pseudogene TRBV3-2) and TRBJ2-2; the match to TRBD1 covers 7 bases. V shed 9 bases, J shed 4 bases, and the junction held 5 bases outside the gene matches. The CDR3 runs to 13 residues. Germline CDR1 reads LGHDT; CDR2 reads YNNKEL (reference sequence). The CDR3 nucleotides are TGTGCCAGTGCCCACAGGGGCACCGGGGAGCTGTTTTTT. This gives the protein CASAHRGTGELFF.

This rearrangement joins TRBV19 to TRBJ1-1; D possibly corresponds to TRBD1 (6 bases). V was trimmed by 2 bases and J by 4 bases, leaving 11 bases between them. Germline V lookup: CDR1 LNHDA, CDR2 SQIVND (reference sequence). The CDR3 spans 14 residues. In nucleotides, the CDR3 is TGTGCCAGTAGTATAAACAGGGAACGCACTGAAGCTTTCTTT. The encoded protein is CASSINRERTEAFF.

The V and J genes are TRBV5-1 and TRBJ1-2; 11 nucleotides match TRBD1. In germline, CDR1 is SGHRS, CDR2 YFSETQ. V lost 4 bases and J lost 0; bases outside the gene matches: 5. This CDR3 spans 16 amino acids. The CDR3 protein is CASSRGQGAPNYGYTF. In DNA, the CDR3 is TGCGCCAGCAGCCGAGGACAGGGGGCGCCTAACTATGGCTACACCTTC.

The gene calls are TRBV7-9 and TRBJ2-7, with D perhaps TRBD2 (5 bases). The germline CDR1 and CDR2 sequences are SEHNR and FQNEAQ (reference sequence). The V and J ends lost 6 bases and 5 bases respectively, with 11 bases between them. The CDR3 is 12 amino acids. CDR3 in DNA: TGTGCCAGCAGATTGGACTGGAACGAGCAGTACTTC. It translates to CASRLDWNEQYF.

The chain is built from TRBV2 and TRBJ1-4; possible D gene TRBD1, 5 bases. CDR1 SNHLY and CDR2 FYNNEI come from the germline V gene. V was cut by 6 bases and J by 7 bases, with 27 bases left in between. This CDR3 is built from 18 residues. CDR3 nucleotides: TGTGCCAGCAGCAGGGACCGAGCCGGGGGAAATGCGGGTGAAAAACTGTTTTTT. This translates into CASSRDRAGGNAGEKLFF. The full variable domain, completed using reference TRBV2 and TRBJ1-4, is EPEVTQTPSHQVTQMGQEVILRCVPISNHLYFYWYRQILGQKVEFLVSFYNNEISEKSEIFDDQFSVERPDGSNFTLKIRSTKLEDSAMYFCASSRDRAGGNAGEKLFFGSGTQLSVL.

This clone was counted a few times. This chain connects TRBV5-4 to TRBJ2-3, with TRBD2 matching 7 bases. CDR1 and CDR2 from the germline V gene are SGHNT and YYREEE (reference sequence). This CDR3 has 16 residues. J gave up 6 bases and V 3 bases, and 13 bases lay outside the gene matches. The CDR3 bases are TGTGCCAGCAGCTCTCCCGGGGGAGGGCCCGATGATACGCAGTATTTT. Translation: CASSSPGGGPDDTQYF.

The V and J genes are TRBV30 and TRBJ1-1; D perhaps matches TRBD1 (6 bases). CDR1 and CDR2 (germline): GTSNPN, SVGIG (reference sequence). V dropped 0 bases and J dropped 6 bases, with 8 bases sitting between them. This CDR3 is 12 amino acids long. Here the CDR3 DNA reads TGTGCCTGGAGTGTTGGGGGCCCTGAAGCTTTCTTT. Translation: CAWSVGGPEAFF.

This sequence joins TRBV7-2 and TRBJ2-2; 12 nucleotides line up with TRBD2. Germline CDR1 is SGHTA and CDR2 is FQGNSA. The CDR3 runs 17 residues. With V trimmed by 4 bases and J by 6 bases, 9 bases remained unmatched. The CDR3 nucleotides are TGTGCCAGCAGCTCCCCGACTAGCGGGAGTAAGTCCGGGGAGCTGTTTTTT. Its protein is CASSSPTSGSKSGELFF.

This rearrangement joins TRBV10-2 to TRBJ1-1; D is uncertain. This CDR3 is 13 amino acids long. Germline V gives CDR1 WSHSY, CDR2 SAAADI. V was clipped by 6 bases and J by 1 base, with 9 bases between them. CDR3 coding DNA: TGCGCCAGCAGCCGGGGAAGGAACACTGAAGCTTTCTTT. The encoded protein is CASSRGRNTEAFF.

The chain has TRBV5-4 and TRBJ1-2; 8 positions match TRBD1. V shed 1 base, J shed 8 bases, and the junction held 7 bases outside the gene matches. This CDR3 has 14 residues. CDR1 SGHNT and CDR2 YYREEE come from the germline V gene (reference sequence). The CDR3, as DNA: TGTGCCAGCAGCTTGCGGCAGGGGGCGAAAGGCTACACCTTC. Protein sequence: CASSLRQGAKGYTF.

This clone occurred once. The V call is TRBV6-5, the J call TRBJ1-5; TRBD1 agrees at 9 bases. The CDR3 consists of 14 residues. Looked up from germline, CDR1 is MNHEY and CDR2 is SVGAGI. V gave up 8 bases and J gave up 3 bases; unmatched junction bases: 5. The CDR3 sequence: CASGRDRANQPQHF. CDR3 nucleotides: TGTGCCAGCGGCCGGGACAGGGCCAATCAGCCCCAGCATTTT.

The chain links TRBV28 to TRBJ2-5; weak D call: TRBD2 (6 bases). Per germline, CDR1 MDHEN and CDR2 SYDVKM. V lost 10 bases and J 5 bases, leaving 20 bases between the germline ends. This CDR3 has 14 amino acids. The DNA for the CDR3 is TGTGCCACCGAATACGGGGGACCCGGGGAGACCCAGTACTTC. Amino acids: CATEYGGPGETQYF.

The chain employs TRBV18 and TRBJ1-5; D perhaps matches TRBD1 (6 bases). The germline V and J ends were trimmed by 4 bases and 4 bases, with 14 bases remaining between them. Germline assignment: CDR1 KGHSH and CDR2 LQKENI. The CDR3 is 15 residues long. CDR3 protein: CASSQTDQGNQPQHF. In DNA, the CDR3 is TGTGCCAGCTCACAGACCGATCAGGGGAATCAGCCCCAGCATTTT.

The chain recombines TRBV7-2 with TRBJ2-5; a possible D gene is TRBD2 (7 bases). The CDR3 has 16 amino acids. Trimming took off 0 bases at V and 5 bases at J, with 16 bases between the two ends. Germline-derived CDR1 and CDR2 are SGHTA and FQGNSA. This CDR3 is CASSLALSGGGETQYF. In DNA form, the CDR3 reads TGTGCCAGCAGCTTAGCGCTTTCGGGGGGCGGGGAGACCCAGTACTTC. Full variable domain (rest looked up from reference TRBV7-2 and TRBJ2-5): GAGVSQSPSNKVTEKGKDVELRCDPISGHTALYWYRQSLGQGLEFLIYFQGNSAPDKSGLPSDRFSAERTGGSVSTLTIQRTQQEDSAVYLCASSLALSGGGETQYFGPGTRLLVL.

This rearrangement joins TRBV28 to TRBJ1-5, with D possibly being TRBD1 (5 bases). V was clipped by 5 bases and J by 3 bases, with 8 bases between them. The germline gives CDR1 MDHEN, CDR2 SYDVKM. There are 13 residues in the CDR3. CDR3 protein: CASSRDSNQPQHF. The CDR3 bases are TGTGCCAGCAGTCGGGACTCCAATCAGCCCCAGCATTTT.

In its sample, this clone was seen once. The chain carries TRBV2 and TRBJ1-2; 7 positions agree with TRBD1. Germline CDR1 reads SNHLY; CDR2 reads FYNNEI. V gave up 5 bases and J gave up 7 bases; unmatched junction bases: 10. The CDR3 runs 14 residues. CDR3 in amino acids: CASSKQGNNGGYTF. CDR3 DNA sequence: TGTGCCAGCAGTAAACAGGGGAATAACGGTGGCTACACCTTC.

This clone appeared a single time. V is TRBV5-1 and J is TRBJ2-7; 7 bases match TRBD2. The CDR3 extends over 14 amino acids. Unmatched junction bases numbered 5, after V lost 3 bases and J lost 2 bases. CDR1 is SGHRS and CDR2 is YFSETQ in the germline V gene. CDR3 in amino acids: CASSSGGVTYEQYF. In DNA, the CDR3 is TGCGCCAGCAGCTCGGGAGGAGTGACCTACGAGCAGTACTTC.

The V and J genes are TRBV6-5 and TRBJ2-1; 10 bases match TRBD2. Germline V lookup: CDR1 MNHEY, CDR2 SVGAGI. V gave up 5 bases and J gave up 8 bases; unmatched junction bases: 9. The CDR3 spans 15 residues. Here the CDR3 DNA reads TGTGCCAGCAGTCCTCCGGGACTAGCGATTCATGAGCAGTTCTTC. Encoded protein: CASSPPGLAIHEQFF.

The chain has TRBV7-3 and TRBJ2-1; 9 bases fit TRBD2. Germline V gene sequence: CDR1 SGHTA, CDR2 FQGTGA. The CDR3 consists of 15 residues. V trimming: 5 bases; J trimming: 4 bases; junction bases outside the gene matches: 6. The DNA for the CDR3 is TGTGCCAGCAGCCTCCGAAGCGGGGGGTACAATGAGCAGTTCTTC. Its protein product is CASSLRSGGYNEQFF.

The chain employs TRBV28 and TRBJ2-1; 9 bases align to TRBD1. V was clipped by 4 bases and J by 4 bases; unmatched bases: 2. This CDR3 has 14 residues. CDR1 is MDHEN, CDR2 SYDVKM, per germline. This chain's CDR3 is CASSSTGGYNEQFF. DNA of the CDR3: TGTGCCAGCAGTTCGACAGGGGGGTACAATGAGCAGTTCTTC. The whole variable domain, filled in from reference TRBV28 and TRBJ2-1, reads DVKVTQSSRYLVKRTGEKVFLECVQDMDHENMFWYRQDPGLGLRLIYFSYDVKMKEKGDIPEGYSVSREKKERFSLILESASTNQTSMYLCASSSTGGYNEQFFGPGTRLTVL.

This clone was seen more than once but under ten times. The chain has TRBV2 and TRBJ1-1, with D perhaps TRBD1 (5 bases). The length of the CDR3 is 13 residues. In germline, CDR1 is SNHLY, CDR2 FYNNEI. Trimming pared 7 bases from V and 6 bases from J, leaving 15 bases between. The CDR3 DNA sequence: TGTGCCAGCAAGGGGCCTAGGTTCGCTGAAGCTTTCTTT. As protein: CASKGPRFAEAFF.